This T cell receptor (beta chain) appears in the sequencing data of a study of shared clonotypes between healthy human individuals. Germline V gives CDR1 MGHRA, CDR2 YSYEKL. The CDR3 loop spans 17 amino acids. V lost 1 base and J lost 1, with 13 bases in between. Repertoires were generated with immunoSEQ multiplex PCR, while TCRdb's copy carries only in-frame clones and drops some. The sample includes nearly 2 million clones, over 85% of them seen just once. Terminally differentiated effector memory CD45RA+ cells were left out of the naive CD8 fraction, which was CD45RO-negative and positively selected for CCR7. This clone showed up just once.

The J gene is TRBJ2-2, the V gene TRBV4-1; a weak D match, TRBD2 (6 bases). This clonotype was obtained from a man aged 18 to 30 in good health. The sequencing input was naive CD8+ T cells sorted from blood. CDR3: CASSQVLFGGNTGELFF. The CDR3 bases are TGCGCCAGCAGCCAAGTTCTCTTCGGGGGGAACACCGGGGAGCTGTTTTTT.